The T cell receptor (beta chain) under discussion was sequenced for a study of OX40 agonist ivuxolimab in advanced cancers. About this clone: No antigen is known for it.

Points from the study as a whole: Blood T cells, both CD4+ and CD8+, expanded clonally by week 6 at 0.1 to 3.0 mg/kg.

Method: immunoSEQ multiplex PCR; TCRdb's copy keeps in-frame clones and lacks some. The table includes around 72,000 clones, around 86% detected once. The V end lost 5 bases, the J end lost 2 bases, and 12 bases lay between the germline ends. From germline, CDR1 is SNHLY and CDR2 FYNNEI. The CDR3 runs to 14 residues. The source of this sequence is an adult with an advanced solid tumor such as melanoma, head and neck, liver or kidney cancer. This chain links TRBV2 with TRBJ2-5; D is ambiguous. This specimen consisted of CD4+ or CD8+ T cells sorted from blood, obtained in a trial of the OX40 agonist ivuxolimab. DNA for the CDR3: TGTGCCAGCAGTTTAACACGGAATCAAGAGACCCAGTACTTC. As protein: CASSLTRNQETQYF.